One and the same sample provided the 11 T cell receptor beta chains below, sequenced in a study of CXCR3-negative and CXCR3-positive naive CD8 T cells. These receptors' targets are unknown. Study-level points and caveats: When CXCR3-positive naive cells were set against CXCR3-negative naive cells, the former had more hydrophobic TRB CDR3s.

Carrying UMI labels, the TRB cDNA libraries were prepared through 5' RACE. TCRdb reworked the 5' RACE reads into one entry per CDR3 protein, no DNA. The table lists 60,000 to 65,000 distinct CDR3 sequences. The sequenced sample was naive CXCR3+ CD8+ T cells from blood. The subset: CD45RO-CCR7+CD27+CD95- naive CD8+ T cells expressing CXCR3 (TNR3+). These TCRs come from a human donor in good health. Some clones in this sample may be carry-over from other donors' samples.

J is TRBJ2-1 and V is TRBV7-9; without DNA, the TCRdb call of TRBD1 cannot be checked. The CDR3 is 15 amino acids. CDR1 is SEHNR and CDR2 is FQNEAQ in the germline V gene (reference sequence). The CDR3 sequence is CASSLARTYYNEQFF.

The V and J genes are TRBV7-9 and TRBJ2-1; TCRdb indicates TRBD1, and absent DNA this call remains unverified. Per germline, CDR1 SEHNR and CDR2 FQNEAQ (reference sequence). The CDR3 covers 16 residues. CDR3 loop: CASSSTRDRGLTEQFF.

V gene TRBV7-6 combines with J gene TRBJ1-1. The germline V gene has CDR1 SGHVS and CDR2 FNYEAQ. This CDR3 comprises 14 residues. The CDR3 protein is CASSLTTYATEAFF. Full variable domain (rest looked up from reference TRBV7-6 and TRBJ1-1): GAGVSQSPRYKVTKRGQDVALRCDPISGHVSLYWYRQALGQGPEFLTYFNYEAQQDKSGLPNDRFSAERPEGSISTLTIQRTEQRDSAMYRCASSLTTYATEAFFGQGTRLTVV.

The rearrangement links TRBV29-1 to TRBJ2-1; with no DNA, the TCRdb D assignment of TRBD1 cannot be verified. Germline V CDR1 and CDR2: SQVTM, ANQGSEA. CDR3 length: 12 amino acids. CDR3 protein: CSVVTGSNEQFF.

The chain carries TRBV5-6 and TRBJ2-7; the D call from TCRdb, TRBD2, cannot be confirmed without DNA. CDR1 is SGHDT and CDR2 is YYEEEE in the germline V gene. This CDR3 comprises 17 residues. This chain's CDR3 is CASSLAGVYRASAEQYF.

V gene TRBV12-3 or TRBV12-4 combines with J gene TRBJ2-2. The CDR3 is 13 amino acids. The CDR3 loop reads CASRPRNTGELFF.

The J gene is TRBJ1-2, the V gene TRBV6-6. The CDR3 contains 13 residues. Germline-derived CDR1 and CDR2 are MNHNY and SVGAGI (reference sequence). CDR3 loop: CASSYIIKDGYTF.

The rearrangement joins TRBV28 to TRBJ2-3. Germline assignment: CDR1 MDHEN and CDR2 SYDVKM. The CDR3 totals 12 residues. The CDR3 is CASSRLVDTQYF.

The CDR3 region is CASRPLPSGGVLKAQFF. The gene calls are TRBV2 and TRBJ2-1; without DNA, the TCRdb call of TRBD2 cannot be checked. The germline V gene encodes CDR1 SNHLY and CDR2 FYNNEI. The CDR3 sequence is 17 residues long.

V gene TRBV10-2 combines with J gene TRBJ2-2; TCRdb outputs TRBD2, but without DNA this stays unchecked. The length of the CDR3 is 14 residues. CDR1 is WSHSY and CDR2 is SAAADI in the germline V gene. This CDR3 is CASSVPTSRGELFF.

This chain uses TRBV29-1 with TRBJ2-1; no DNA is available, so the TRBD2 call from TCRdb remains unchecked. CDR3 length: 14 residues. Germline lookup yields CDR1 SQVTM and CDR2 ANQGSEA. The CDR3 sequence: CSVEFSGGYNEQFF.